Described below is a single T cell receptor beta chain sequence and its context. The record originates from a study of preoperative IRX-2 immunotherapy in early breast cancer. The CDR3 runs to 15 residues. V was clipped by 4 bases and J by 0 bases, with 10 bases between them. CDR1 and CDR2 (germline): MNHGY, SAAAGT. As for treatment: preoperative locoregional IRX-2 cytokine immunotherapy. Preoperative locoregional IRX-2 cytokine immunotherapy was tested in the phase Ib source study. TCRdb keeps only in-frame clones here, not all; method: immunoSEQ multiplex PCR. The sample has more than 20,000 clones, 78% seen once.

This chain uses TRBV6-8 with TRBJ2-1; tentative D call: TRBD1 (6 bases). The sequence came from a human donor with breast cancer. The source material was lymph node tissue, sampled before IRX-2 immunotherapy. CDR3 region: CASSSDRSSYNEQFF. The CDR3 nucleotides read TGTGCCAGCAGTTCGGACAGAAGCTCCTACAATGAGCAGTTCTTC.